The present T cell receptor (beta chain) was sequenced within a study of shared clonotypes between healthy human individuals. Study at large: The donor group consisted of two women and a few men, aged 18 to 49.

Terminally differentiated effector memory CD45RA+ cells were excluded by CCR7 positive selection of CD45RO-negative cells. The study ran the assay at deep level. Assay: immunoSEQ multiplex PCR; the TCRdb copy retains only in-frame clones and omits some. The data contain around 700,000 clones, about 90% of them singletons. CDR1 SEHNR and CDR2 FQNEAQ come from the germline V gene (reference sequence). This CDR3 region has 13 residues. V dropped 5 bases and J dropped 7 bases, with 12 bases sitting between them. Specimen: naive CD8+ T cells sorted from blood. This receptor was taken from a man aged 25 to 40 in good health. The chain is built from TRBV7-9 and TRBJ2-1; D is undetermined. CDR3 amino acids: CASSPTWVNEQFF. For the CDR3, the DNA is TGTGCCAGCAGCCCGACCTGGGTTAATGAGCAGTTCTTC.